These T cell receptor beta chains were read from a single sample in a study of early T cells in non-severe SARS-CoV-2 infection. One entry per CDR3 protein results from TCRdb running MiXCR on the 5' RACE reads. The table shows some 70,000 distinct CDR3 sequences, with roughly 10% occurring only once. Sequenced input: whole blood. The receptors derive from an adult who was a healthcare worker with PCR-confirmed SARS-CoV-2 infection or an uninfected control (not recorded which). The CDR3 runs from the conserved cysteine through the conserved F or W. The order of the fields is J gene, D gene, V gene, clone size, CDR3 DNA, CDR3 protein. D genes are given only for firm matches. Not every row has a clone size; where given, it reads once, few, many or a size class.

TRBJ2-7 . TRBV10-3 many TGTGCCGCCGGCTCCTACGAGCAGTACTTC CAAGSYEQYF
TRBJ2-5 . TRBV29-1 few TGCAGCGTCAGCCCACAGATACAAGAGACCCAGTACTTC CSVSPQIQETQYF
TRBJ1-3 . TRBV6-5 . TGTGCCAGCAGTGTGGACGGGGGAAACACCATATATTTT CASSVDGGNTIYF
TRBJ2-7 TRBD1 TRBV29-1 . TGCAGCGTCGATAGAGGGACAGATAACTACGAGCAGTACTTC CSVDRGTDNYEQYF
TRBJ2-3 . TRBV29-1 few TGCAGCATTGGTGCCCAAGACAGGATTAGCACAGATACGCAGTATTTT CSIGAQDRISTDTQYF
TRBJ1-2 TRBD1 TRBV12-3/TRBV12-4 . TGTGCCAGCAGGGACAGGGGGCAGGACTATGGCTACACCTTC CASRDRGQDYGYTF
TRBJ2-7 TRBD1 TRBV28 few TGTGCCAGCAGCCGGACAGGGGGCGGATACGAGCAGTACTTC CASSRTGGGYEQYF
TRBJ2-3 TRBD2 TRBV20-1 . TGCAGTGCTAGAGAGACGACTAGCGGACGCACAGATACGCAGTATTTT CSARETTSGRTDTQYF
TRBJ2-5 TRBD2 TRBV5-4 few TGTGCCAGCAGCCTGTCGTCGGGAGGGCAGACCCAGTACTTC CASSLSSGGQTQYF
TRBJ1-4 TRBD1 TRBV25-1 many TGTGCCAGCAGTGACCAGGGACAGGGAAGGGTGGCTAATGAAAAACTGTTTTTT CASSDQGQGRVANEKLFF
TRBJ1-6 . TRBV6-6 . TGTGCCAGCAGTCCCCTGGGCGGGGGTTCACCCCTCCACTTT CASSPLGGGSPLHF
TRBJ2-5 . TRBV12-5 many TGTGCTAGTGGTTTGGTGGCCGGAGAGACCCAGTACTTC CASGLVAGETQYF
TRBJ2-7 . TRBV5-1 . TGCGCCAGCAGCTTGAATACCGAGCAGTACTTC CASSLNTEQYF
TRBJ2-7 TRBD1 TRBV6-6 few TGTGCCAGCAGTACGCCTACGACAGGGAGCACCTACGAGCAGTACTTC CASSTPTTGSTYEQYF
TRBJ2-5 . TRBV7-2 . TGTGCCAGCAGCCGATCTCTAGGACAAGAGACCCAGTACTTC CASSRSLGQETQYF
TRBJ2-2 TRBD2 TRBV29-1 . TGCAGCGGGCGGGAGGGGCTCGCCGGGGAGCTGTTTTTT CSGREGLAGELFF